The present TCR beta chain was sequenced within a study of cytomegalovirus exposure and HLA in healthy donors (dated by TCRdb to about 2017). Regarding the research as a whole: An earlier analysis of approximately 600 of the donors reported 276 Gb of sequence data and roughly 100 million unique TCR beta sequences from roughly 180 million T cells. Typing coverage varied by locus: about 620-630 donors for A, B, C, DRB1 and DQB1; approximately 500 for DQA1; about 590 for DPA1; roughly 450 for DPB1. Among the roughly 400 genotyped donors, around 81% belonged to the genetic ancestry cluster associated with self-reported Caucasian donors. A later genetic analysis took genome-wide SNP genotypes for about 65% of the 666 donors and used that subset as a discovery cohort. All discovery cohort repertoires had been generated using a single sequencing platform. The study was designed to test whether signatures of past pathogen exposure could be identified by cataloging public T cell receptors. Class I and class II HLA loci were covered by the typing at four-digit resolution. Among 398 genotyped donors of the cohort, an average of about 240,000 unique TCR beta nucleotide sequences were sequenced per donor, roughly 20% of them non-productive. Around 320 gigabases of sequencing data and approximately 84 million unique TCR sequences were included in an early release covering roughly 600 HLA-typed donors. To study patterns of TCR occurrence, a later analysis re-analyzed previously published TCR beta repertoires from around 670 donors and added high-resolution HLA genotyping. A separate validation cohort of approximately 120 different subjects was used in addition to the roughly 640-subject first cohort. To decide whether each TCR beta V gene segment behaved as functional or pseudogenic, an earlier analysis of 587 of the donors relied on high-throughput TCR beta sequencing. The later analysis used no new phenotypic data to find candidate immune exposures, relying instead on TCR beta sequences and their occurrence across donors. Because of strong linkage in the cohort, five DR-DQ haplotypes were treated as single units for association and clustering. The T cell repertoires of some 700 subjects were profiled by immunosequencing and related to cytomegalovirus serostatus. High-throughput TCR immunosequencing, statistical association of individual TCRs with disease status, and machine learning were combined to predict cytomegalovirus infection status. Donor age, sex, ethnicity and CMV serostatus were compiled together with the repertoire data. Summary of the overall study and its limitations: Correlated functional status among segregating V segments might reflect linkage disequilibrium, but an unknown experimental factor could not be ruled out. In vitro tests confirmed that a few of the cytomegalovirus-associated TCR beta chains recognize cytomegalovirus antigens. Some IMGT-functional V segments, including TRBV6-2 and TRBV6-3, could not be told apart with the 87-base-pair reads, so those segments were excluded. The presence/absence analyses assumed that sequencing depth was roughly uniform across donors, and that assumption may not be true. A further reported finding was that TCR beta sequences accurately predicted the HLA-A and HLA-B alleles for most subjects in the first cohort. In a later analysis, the rate of TCR association differed among HLA loci, with DRB1 alleles having the most associated TCRs and HLA-C alleles having the fewest. According to a later genetic analysis, donors in an Asian-associated ancestry cluster had fewer N-insertions in productive TCRs than the approximately 630-donor mean. A total of some 180 TCR beta chains were listed by the study as associated with cytomegalovirus. HLA typing was unavailable for some donors at each locus, so association tests used only the typed subset. In an earlier analysis of more than 500 of the donors, most TCR beta V segments appeared in productive rearrangements about 87% or about 30% of the time, broadly matching IMGT annotations. According to a later analysis, parvovirus B19, influenza, CMV and Epstein-Barr virus appeared linked to several top co-occurrence clusters. A later analysis associated some 17,000 TCR beta sequences with specific HLA alleles at a false discovery rate of 0.05. Most TCR sequences were observed very rarely across donors, whereas some public TCRs were present in many individuals. CMV serostatus was the only immune exposure information available for the cohort. The classifier was reported to diagnose cytomegalovirus status with high specificity and sensitivity in both the original cohort and the validation cohort. Strong co-occurrence of HLA alleles, especially DR and DQ, made assigning TCR associations to individual alleles difficult. According to a later analysis, most CMV-associated TCR beta chains appeared to be HLA-restricted, and the HLA associations seemed to be driven largely by CMV exposure. In this cohort, only TCR beta chains were sequenced, and detectable features were limited by the absence of alpha or paired-chain data. The authors suggested that the approach could potentially be extended to other disease states and immunological phenotypes. An association between a missense DCLRE1C variant and V-gene and J-gene trimming of TCR beta chains was found in a later genetic analysis and replicated in an independent cohort. In a later analysis, HLA-associated TCR beta chains were found to be more clonally expanded and to have lower generation probabilities than equally common non-associated chains. A cluster of highly shared sequence variants was judged likely to represent a technical artifact of the sequencing pipeline. The earlier analysis of 587 of the donors excluded 15 to 20 rarely observed V segments, including chromosome 9 orphons, because counts were too low.

Turning to this clone: Its antigen specificity is not known. Qualities for individual bases were not recorded, and no much larger clone is one base off.

The cohort was made up of approximately 670 healthy bone marrow donors. All cohort members were sampled while nominally healthy, although unrecorded immune exposures were likely present. The donor was CMV seronegative and was included in the group of a few hundred seronegative cohort members. A peripheral blood sample was collected from each donor, and TCR beta sequencing was performed on peripheral blood mononuclear cells. The Qiagen DNeasy Blood Extraction Kit was used to extract genomic DNA from the blood cell samples. Preparation of the library involved the immunoSEQ multiplex PCR assay. For the multiplex PCR, a mixture combining 60 forward primers for TCR Vbeta segments and 13 reverse primers for TCR Jbeta segments was used. Amplification of the CDR3 region of rearranged TCR beta genes was performed with a multiplex PCR assay on genomic DNA. The amplified TCR beta libraries were sequenced on the Illumina HiSeq System as 87-base-pair reads. In the paper's pipeline: In a later analysis, around 80 million unique TCR beta chains were counted across the approximately 640 repertoires, and roughly 11 million of these chains were shared by at least two donors. A nearest-neighbor algorithm error-corrected the raw reads and collapsed the reads into unique sequences, merging closely related sequences to remove PCR and sequencing errors. Alignment of CDR3 sequences to IMGT reference sequences was used to assign V, D and J gene segments. Each retained sequence needed at least a six-nucleotide match to both a V gene segment and a J gene segment. Rearrangements were called productive when the CDR3 lacked stop codons and stayed in frame with V and J; all others were non-productive. CDR3 was defined by IMGT convention, running from the second conserved V-encoded cysteine to the conserved J-encoded phenylalanine. The earlier analysis of some 580 of the donors excluded any sequence lacking an unambiguous match to a single V gene segment. In an earlier analysis of some 590 of the donors, a V segment was called functional when productive rearrangements were above 56.7%, and segregating when the standard deviation between donors exceeded 5%. To diagnose cytomegalovirus status from the catalog of TCR beta chain sequences, a statistical classification framework was built. A later analysis assigned V and J genes by comparing TCR nucleotide sequences with IMGT/GENE-DB human TR gene sequences. In a later analysis, CDR3 sequences and most-parsimonious VDJ recombination scenarios were assigned using the TCRdist pipeline. In a later analysis, each TCR beta chain was defined by its CDR3 amino acid sequence together with its V-gene family, and reads without a unique V-gene family were excluded. A later analysis removed nearly 600 highly shared, low-generation-probability nucleotide sequences to deal with suspected cross-contamination and a sequencing artifact. A later analysis calculated a clonal expansion index for each public chain from normalized within-repertoire ranks of inferred template counts. A later analysis computed generation probabilities with a VDJ recombination model fitted to out-of-frame rearrangements, and checked the results against IGoR. Hypergeometric tests were used in a later analysis to score TCR-TCR, TCR-HLA and TCR-CMV co-occurrence, with a repertoire-size bias correction applied to the TCR pairs. In a later analysis, false discovery rates were estimated by permuting HLA or CMV assignments 20 times. In a later analysis, co-occurring TCRs were grouped using DBSCAN, with TCRdist sequence similarity added in when clustering inside HLA-allele-positive subsets. Co-occurrence clustering excluded repertoires with fewer than 30,000 or more than 120,000 public chains, plus five with anomalous nucleotide sharing. The table comes from immuneACCESS by way of TCRdb, which keeps in-frame sequences with V and J called. Part of the clones is missing from these tables; in studies checked, under half for an unresolved V gene and the rest for unknown reasons. Clonal size and the V and J genes are those of that table, whereas D and trimming came from the DNA. This sample lists hundreds of thousands of clones; approximately 84% were detected once. The ten largest clones take up more than 0.5% of the sample.

Deletion took 5 bases off V and 4 bases off J, with a span of 8 bases between the germline ends. The CDR3, cysteine through phenylalanine, is 12 amino acids long. CDR3 DNA only is kept here, 36 bases in frame from base 1. The germline V gene supplies CDR1 SGHTA and CDR2 FQGNSA. This sequence was found in a woman in her forties in good health and CMV-seronegative. Source material: PBMCs. The rearranged segments are TRBV7-2 and TRBJ1-2; the D gene is unclear. The nucleotides are TGTGCCAGCAGCCAAGCAGGCTATGGCTACACCTTC. It codes for CASSQAGYGYTF. With all but the CDR3 taken from the reference TRBV7-2 and TRBJ1-2 genes, the full variable domain is: GAGVSQSPSNKVTEKGKDVELRCDPISGHTALYWYRQSLGQGLEFLIYFQGNSAPDKSGLPSDRFSAERTGGSVSTLTIQRTQQEDSAVYLCASSQAGYGYTFGSGTRLTVV.